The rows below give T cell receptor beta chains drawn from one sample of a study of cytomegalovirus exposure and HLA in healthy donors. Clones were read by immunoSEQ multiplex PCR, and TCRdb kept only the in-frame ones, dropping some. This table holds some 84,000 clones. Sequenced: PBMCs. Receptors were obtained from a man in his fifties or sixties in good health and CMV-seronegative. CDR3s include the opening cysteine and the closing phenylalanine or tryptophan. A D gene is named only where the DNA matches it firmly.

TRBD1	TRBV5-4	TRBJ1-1	CASSPIKQGGGMNTEAFF	TGTGCCAGCAGCCCCATTAAACAGGGGGGAGGGATGAACACTGAAGCTTTCTTT
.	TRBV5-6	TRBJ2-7	CASSFGQYLYF	TGTGCCAGCAGCTTCGGACAGTATCTGTACTTC
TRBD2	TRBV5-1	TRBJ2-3	CASSFGASGETDTQYF	TGCGCCAGCAGCTTTGGGGCTAGCGGGGAGACAGATACGCAGTATTTT
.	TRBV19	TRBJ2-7	CASSIAVSYEQYF	TGTGCCAGTAGTATAGCGGTGAGCTACGAGCAGTACTTC
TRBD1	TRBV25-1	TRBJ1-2	CASRGQGVLGGYTF	TGTGCCAGCAGGGGACAGGGGGTACTAGGTGGCTACACCTTC
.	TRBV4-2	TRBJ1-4	CASSQREGGDEKLFF	TGTGCCAGCAGCCAAAGAGAGGGGGGGGATGAAAAACTGTTTTTT
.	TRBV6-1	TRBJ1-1	CASRGLNGNTEAFF	TGTGCCAGCAGGGGACTGAATGGGAACACTGAAGCTTTCTTT
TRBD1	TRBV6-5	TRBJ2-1	CASTWDRTSYNEQFF	TGTGCCAGCACCTGGGACAGAACTTCCTACAATGAGCAGTTCTTC
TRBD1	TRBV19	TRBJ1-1	CASSSSPGGRTEAFF	TGTGCCAGTAGTTCTTCTCCAGGGGGAAGAACTGAAGCTTTCTTT
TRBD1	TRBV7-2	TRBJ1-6	CASSPILTGGNSPLHF	TGTGCCAGCAGCCCTATCCTGACAGGGGGCAATTCACCCCTCCACTTT
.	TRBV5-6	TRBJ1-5	CASSSGTGQPQHF	TGTGCCAGCAGCTCAGGAACCGGTCAGCCCCAGCATTTT
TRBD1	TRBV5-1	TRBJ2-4	CASSGRTGADIQYF	TGCGCCAGCAGCGGGCGGACAGGGGCTGACATTCAGTACTTC
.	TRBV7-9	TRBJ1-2	CASSHRLGRFLVGYTF	TGTGCCAGCAGCCACCGTTTGGGGCGTTTCTTGGTTGGCTACACCTTC
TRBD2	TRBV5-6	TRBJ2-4	CASSLGTSGNIQYF	TGTGCCAGCAGCTTGGGGACTAGCGGAAACATTCAGTACTTC
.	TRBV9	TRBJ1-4	CASSHGQNNEKLFF	TGTGCCAGCAGCCACGGACAGAATAATGAAAAACTGTTTTTT
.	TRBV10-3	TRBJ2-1	CAIRLQGTSSYNEQFF	TGTGCCATCAGGTTACAGGGCACAAGCTCCTACAATGAGCAGTTCTTC
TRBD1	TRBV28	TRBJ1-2	CASRRQGDYGYTF	TGTGCCAGCAGGAGACAGGGCGACTATGGCTACACCTTC
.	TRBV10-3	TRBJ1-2	CAISESLREDYGYTF	TGTGCCATCAGTGAGTCGCTCCGGGAAGACTATGGCTACACCTTC
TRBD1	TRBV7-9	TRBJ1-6	CASSLAQGDSPLHF	TGTGCCAGCAGCTTAGCGCAGGGGGATTCACCCCTCCACTTT
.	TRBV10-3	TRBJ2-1	CASRGAAYNEQFF	TGTGCCAGTCGGGGGGCCGCGTACAATGAGCAGTTCTTC
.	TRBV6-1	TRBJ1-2	CASSGTAYGYTF	TGTGCCAGCAGTGGGACAGCCTATGGCTACACCTTC
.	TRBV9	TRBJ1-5	CASNRGSPNQPQHF	TGTGCCAGCAACCGAGGAAGCCCCAATCAGCCCCAGCATTTT
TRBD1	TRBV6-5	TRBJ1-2	CASSPRTGWGYTF	TGTGCCAGCAGTCCCAGGACAGGGTGGGGCTACACCTTC
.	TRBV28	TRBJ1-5	CASSTGDQPQHF	TGTGCCAGCAGTACCGGGGATCAGCCCCAGCATTTT
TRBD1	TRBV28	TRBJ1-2	CASRGTGGLGYTF	TGTGCCAGCAGGGGGACAGGGGGCCTTGGCTACACCTTC
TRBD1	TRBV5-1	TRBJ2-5	CASSFRTGSYQETQYF	TGCGCCAGCAGCTTTAGGACAGGGTCGTACCAAGAGACCCAGTACTTC
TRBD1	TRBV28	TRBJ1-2	CASSRPGQPYGYTF	TGTGCCAGCAGCCGCCCGGGACAGCCCTATGGCTACACCTTC
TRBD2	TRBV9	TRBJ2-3	CASSPRPTSIDTQYF	TGTGCCAGCAGCCCCAGACCGACTAGCATTGATACGCAGTATTTT
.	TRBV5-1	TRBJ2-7	CASSLGGLPSYEQYF	TGCGCCAGCAGCTTGGGAGGGTTACCCTCCTACGAGCAGTACTTC
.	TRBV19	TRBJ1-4	CASSIGSTGEKLFF	TGTGCCAGTAGTATAGGTTCCACGGGTGAAAAACTGTTTTTT
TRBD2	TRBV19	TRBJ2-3	CASSILSGGPTDTQYF	TGTGCCAGTAGTATTCTTTCGGGGGGGCCCACAGATACGCAGTATTTT
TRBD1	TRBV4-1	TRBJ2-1	CASSQDNDRGYGQFF	TGCGCCAGCAGCCAAGATAACGACAGGGGCTATGGGCAGTTCTTC
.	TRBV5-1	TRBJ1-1	CASSFSSGTEAFF	TGCGCCAGCAGCTTTTCTTCGGGGACTGAAGCTTTCTTT
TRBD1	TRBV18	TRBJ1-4	CASSPRQGRGATNEKLFF	TGTGCCAGCTCACCCCGACAGGGAAGAGGAGCAACTAATGAAAAACTGTTTTTT
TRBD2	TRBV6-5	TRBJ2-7	CASSYSMAGAYEQYF	TGTGCCAGCAGTTACTCGATGGCGGGGGCCTACGAGCAGTACTTC
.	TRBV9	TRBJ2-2	CASSVARGGELFF	TGTGCCAGCAGCGTAGCAAGGGGCGGGGAGCTGTTTTTT
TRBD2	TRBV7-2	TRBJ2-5	CASSLRLAGGETQYF	TGTGCCAGCAGCTTAAGACTAGCGGGAGGGGAGACCCAGTACTTC
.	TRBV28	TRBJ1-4	CASSFIAATNEKLFF	TGTGCCAGCAGTTTTATAGCGGCAACTAATGAAAAACTGTTTTTT
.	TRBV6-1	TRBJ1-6	CASSEGTAYNSPLHF	TGTGCCAGCAGTGAGGGCACCGCCTATAATTCACCCCTCCACTTT
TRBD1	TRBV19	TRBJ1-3	CASSIERDRGGNTIYF	TGTGCCAGTAGTATAGAGCGGGACAGGGGCGGTAACACCATATATTTT
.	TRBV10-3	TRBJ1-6	CAISPIADHSPLHF	TGTGCCATCTCTCCTATAGCTGACCATTCACCCCTCCACTTT
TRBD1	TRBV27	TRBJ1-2	CASSHGDRGRGNYGYTF	TGTGCCAGCAGTCATGGGGACAGGGGGCGAGGGAACTATGGCTACACCTTC
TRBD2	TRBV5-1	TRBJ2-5	CASSLGTSGGETQYF	TGCGCCAGCAGCTTGGGGACTAGCGGGGGAGAGACCCAGTACTTC
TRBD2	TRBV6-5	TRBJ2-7	CASSYGGTTSYEQYF	TGTGCCAGCAGTTATGGAGGGACTACCTCCTACGAGCAGTACTTC
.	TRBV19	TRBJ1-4	CASSSGFRNEKLFF	TGTGCCAGTAGCTCAGGGTTCAGGAATGAAAAACTGTTTTTT